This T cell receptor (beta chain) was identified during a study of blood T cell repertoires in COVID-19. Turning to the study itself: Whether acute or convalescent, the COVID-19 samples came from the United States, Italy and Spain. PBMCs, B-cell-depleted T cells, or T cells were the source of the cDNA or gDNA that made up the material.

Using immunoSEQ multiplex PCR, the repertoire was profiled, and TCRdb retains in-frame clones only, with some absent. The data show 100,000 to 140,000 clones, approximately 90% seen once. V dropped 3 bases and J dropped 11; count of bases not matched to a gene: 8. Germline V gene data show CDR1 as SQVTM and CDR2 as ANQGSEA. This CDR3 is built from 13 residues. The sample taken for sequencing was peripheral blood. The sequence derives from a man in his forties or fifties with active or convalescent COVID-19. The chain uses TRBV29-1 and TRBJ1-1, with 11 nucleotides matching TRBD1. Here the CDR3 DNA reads TGCAGCGTTGAGAGGGACAGGGGGTTCGAGGCTTTCTTT. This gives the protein CSVERDRGFEAFF.